The clone carrying this T cell receptor beta chain was observed a handful of times. The method was immunoSEQ multiplex PCR; TCRdb's version includes in-frame clones alone and lacks a portion of them. Among about 270,000 clones listed, roughly 86% were seen once. Per the germline V gene, CDR1 is SEHNR and CDR2 is FQNEAQ (reference sequence). V was clipped by 4 bases and J by 4 bases, with 8 bases between them. CDR3 length: 13 residues. The data were taken from a study of blood T cell repertoires in COVID-19. The sequence came from a man aged 40-55 years with active or convalescent COVID-19. Specimen: peripheral blood. The gene calls are TRBV7-9 and TRBJ1-3, with D hard to call. The CDR3 region is CASSYSSGNTIYF. The DNA for the CDR3 is TGTGCCAGCAGCTACAGTTCCGGAAACACCATATATTTT.